This TCR beta chain was found in a study of cytomegalovirus exposure and HLA in healthy donors. Concerning this clone: The antigen is not known.

Study-level results: A later analysis by the authors found several of the most significant clusters apparently linked to common viral pathogens. Later analysis associated a missense DCLRE1C variant with TCR beta V- and J-gene trimming. An assumption of roughly uniform sequencing depth across donors underlay the presence/absence analyses.

The PCR was carried out with 60 Vbeta primers and 13 Jbeta primers. Per the original methods: Tens of millions of unique TCR beta chains, 10 million to 14 million shared, were counted in a later analysis. Here immunoSEQ multiplex PCR was the method, and the copy in TCRdb shows in-frame clones only, minus some. V and J calls and clone size are those listed in that table; D and trimming were worked out from the DNA. This sample's table reports more than 30,000 clones. The CDR3 spans 13 residues. Germline V gene sequence: CDR1 WSHSY, CDR2 SAAADI. V shed 3 bases and J shed 7 bases, with 9 bases lying between them.

This receptor was taken from a middle-aged man in good health and CMV-seropositive. The sequenced sample consisted of PBMCs. This rearrangement joins TRBV10-2 to TRBJ2-2, with D possibly TRBD2 on 6 matching bases. The CDR3: CASSDGGLGELFF. CDR3 DNA sequence: TGCGCCAGCAGTGATGGAGGGCTCGGGGAGCTGTTTTTT.